These 9 T cell receptor beta chains came from one sample sequenced in a study of T cells in Graves' hyperthyroidism and ophthalmopathy (dated by TCRdb to between 2018 and 2020). Library prep was done by multiplex PCR. Sequencer: Illumina HiSeq 2000. Amplification of TCR beta CDR3 regions was carried out from RNA transcripts. The TCR CDR3 was subjected to a first round of RT-PCR using the HTBI primer set and the Qiagen OneStep RT-PCR kit. TCRdb reanalyzed the raw reads on its own, using fastp at Q25 for trimming and MiXCR for clone calling, and kept in-frame beta chains. Merged by CDR3 protein, the rows form single entries marked with the most common genes and DNA. The sample table shows around 420,000 distinct CDR3 sequences, and roughly 13% are seen once. The ten largest clones take up around 5.3% of the sample. What was sequenced was blood. Receptor source: a woman younger than 35 with Graves' hyperthyroidism.

This clonotype occurred many times. The V call is TRBV5-1, the J call TRBJ1-5; D is perhaps TRBD1 (5 bases). Trimming took off 4 bases at V and 5 bases at J, with 13 bases between the two ends. Germline lookup yields CDR1 SGHRS and CDR2 YFSETQ. This CDR3 contains 14 residues. The CDR3 protein is CASSRDPGDQPQHF. The DNA of the CDR3 is TGCGCCAGCAGCAGGGATCCGGGGGATCAGCCCCAGCATTTT. Filled out from reference TRBV5-1 and TRBJ1-5, the complete variable domain reads KAGVTQTPRYLIKTRGQQVTLSCSPISGHRSVSWYQQTPGQGLQFLFEYFSETQRNKGNFPGRFSGRQFSNSRSEMNVSTLELGDSALYLCASSRDPGDQPQHFGDGTRLSIL.

V and J are TRBV19 and TRBJ1-4; D is undetermined. Looked up from germline, CDR1 is LNHDA and CDR2 is SQIVND (reference sequence). V lost 6 bases and J lost 0, with 8 bases in between. The CDR3 runs 14 residues. CDR3 residues: CASRNRATNEKLFF. CDR3 DNA: TGTGCCAGTAGGAACCGAGCAACTAATGAAAAACTGTTTTTT.

The V call is TRBV13, the J call TRBJ2-1; weak D call: TRBD2 (6 bases). This CDR3 is 15 amino acids long. CDR1 is PRHDT, CDR2 FYEKMQ, per germline (reference sequence). V lost 5 bases and J lost 2, with 13 bases in between. CDR3 sequence (DNA): TGTGCCAGCAGCACCCTCGGGGGAGCCTACAATGAGCAGTTCTTC. This translates into CASSTLGGAYNEQFF.

This clonotype was recorded many times. This chain uses TRBV6-2 or TRBV6-3 with TRBJ2-2; 9 nucleotides align to TRBD1. Germline CDR1 reads MNHEY; CDR2 reads SVGEGT. This CDR3 is 15 amino acids long. V gave up 4 bases and J gave up 5 bases; unmatched junction bases: 5. The CDR3 bases are TGTGCCAGCAGTTTATCCGGGACAGGGACCGGGGAGCTGTTTTTT. Translating gives CASSLSGTGTGELFF.

This clonotype was recorded many times. This chain connects TRBV28 to TRBJ2-7, with 7 nucleotides matching TRBD1. From germline, CDR1 is MDHEN and CDR2 SYDVKM. J gave up 7 bases and V 3 bases, and 9 bases lay outside the gene matches. CDR3 length equals 14 residues. The CDR3 reads CASSFQTGSGEQYF. CDR3 DNA sequence: TGTGCCAGCAGTTTTCAGACAGGGTCCGGGGAGCAGTACTTC.

This clonotype was seen a few times. The V gene is TRBV4-1, the J gene TRBJ2-3; perhaps TRBD1 as D (6 bases). The V end was cut by 4 bases, the J end by 5 bases, with 16 bases between. Germline CDR1 is MGHRA and CDR2 is YSYEKL. The CDR3 runs to 15 residues. CDR3 bases: TGCGCCAGCAGCCCGATTTTGCAACAGGGAGATACGCAGTATTTT. It is translated as CASSPILQQGDTQYF.

This clonotype was counted at least ten times. The CDR3 nucleotides are TGTGCCAGCAGTCCTATGAGAAGAGCCGGGGGAAAGGATGAGCAGTTCTTC. Its protein is CASSPMRRAGGKDEQFF. The V call is TRBV6-1, the J call TRBJ2-1; a weak D match, TRBD2 (6 bases). There are 17 residues in the CDR3. Germline V gene data show CDR1 as MNHNS and CDR2 as SASEGT. V was shortened by 5 bases and J by 8 bases, with 25 bases between the two germline ends.

This clonotype was counted ten times or more. The V and J genes are TRBV6-2 or TRBV6-3 and TRBJ2-4; 9 nucleotides line up with TRBD1. The CDR3 is made up of 15 amino acids. CDR1 and CDR2 from the germline V gene are MNHEY and SVGEGT. The trim removed 6 bases at V and 6 bases at J, leaving 9 bases unmatched. The CDR3 protein is CASRNRDRDSNIQYF. The DNA for the CDR3 is TGTGCCAGCAGAAACCGGGACAGGGATTCAAACATTCAGTACTTC.

This clonotype was recorded at least ten times. The gene calls are TRBV6-5 and TRBJ2-7; 11 bases are a match to TRBD2. V shed 2 bases, J shed 2 bases, and the junction held 2 bases outside the gene matches. Germline CDR1 reads MNHEY; CDR2 reads SVGAGI. This CDR3 is 15 amino acids long. The DNA of the CDR3 is TGTGCCAGCAGTTACACTAGCGGGAGCACCTACGAGCAGTACTTC. Encoded protein: CASSYTSGSTYEQYF.